Sequencing of this T cell receptor beta chain was carried out in a study of shared T cell receptors in the human thymus. Data came from immunoSEQ multiplex PCR; TCRdb stores just in-frame clones and leaves some out. The data contain 720,000 or so clones, roughly 88% of them singletons. The CDR3 consists of 11 residues. Deletions cut 5 bases from V and 6 bases from J, with 10 bases between. Germline V gives CDR1 DFQATT, CDR2 SNEGSKA (reference sequence). The same sample was also studied in work on human thymus T cells. This second study says: Thymic tissue was derived from resections collected during corrective heart surgery. Reports from related research described highly overlapping thymic repertoires among unrelated individuals.

The sequence was obtained from a girl in the first two years of life with a congenital heart defect. The sequencing sample was made of thymocytes. This chain joins TRBV20-1 and TRBJ1-1, with D unclear. CDR3 in amino acids: CSAPHRAEAFF. CDR3 sequence (DNA): TGCAGTGCTCCCCACCGCGCTGAAGCTTTCTTT.